This T cell receptor (beta chain) emerged from a study of T cells expressing NK-cell markers. Study-level points and caveats: A range of about 1.0-7.0% of CD8+ T cells consisted of dominant NKG2C+ clonotypes in a handful of donors. These clonotypes additionally ranked first within the CD3+CD56-NKG2C+ fraction of a few donors.

Following a re-call of the 5' RACE reads, TCRdb has one entry per CDR3 protein and lacks DNA. The sample table sets out about 160,000 distinct CDR3 sequences. Note on this clonotype: The target antigen is unknown.

From germline, CDR1 is SEHNR and CDR2 FQNEAQ (reference sequence). The CDR3 contains 14 residues. The chain carries TRBV7-9 and TRBJ2-1; TCRdb proposes TRBD1, but this gene call is untestable without DNA. The sample comprised blood T cells: a sorted CD56 or NKG2C T cell subset, CD4+ or CD8+ T cells, or bulk PBMC T cells (not recorded which). The TCR comes from a woman aged 18 to 75 in good health. This CDR3 reads CASSLEGQGNEQFF.